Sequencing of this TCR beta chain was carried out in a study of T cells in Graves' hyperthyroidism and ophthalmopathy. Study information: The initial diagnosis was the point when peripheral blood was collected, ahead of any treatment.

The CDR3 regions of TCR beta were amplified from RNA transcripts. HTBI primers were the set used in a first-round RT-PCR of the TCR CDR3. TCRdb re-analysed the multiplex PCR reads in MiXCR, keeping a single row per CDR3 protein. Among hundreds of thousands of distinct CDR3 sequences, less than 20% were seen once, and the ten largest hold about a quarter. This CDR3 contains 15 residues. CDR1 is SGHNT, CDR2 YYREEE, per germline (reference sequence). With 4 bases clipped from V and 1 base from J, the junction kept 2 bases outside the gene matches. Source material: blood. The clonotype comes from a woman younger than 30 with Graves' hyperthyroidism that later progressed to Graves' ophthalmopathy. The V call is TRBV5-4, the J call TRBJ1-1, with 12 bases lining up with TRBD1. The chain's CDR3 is CASSAGQGANTEAFF. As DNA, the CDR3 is TGTGCCAGCAGCGCGGGACAGGGGGCGAACACTGAAGCTTTCTTT.